A selection of T cell receptor beta chains follows, all from one sample in a study of cytomegalovirus exposure and HLA in healthy donors. The table came from immunoSEQ multiplex PCR; TCRdb's copy has only in-frame clones and leaves some out. The profile shows 100,000 or so clones, 78% of them singletons. The sample consisted of PBMCs. Every receptor here comes from a middle-aged woman in good health and CMV-seropositive. Both conserved end residues are part of each CDR3. A D gene is named only where the DNA matches it firmly. A clone size is listed for some rows: how often the clone was seen (once, few, many), or a class if it is expanded.

d_gene: TRBD2; len: 17; v_gene: TRBV28; abundance: NA; j_gene: TRBJ2-1; CDR3aa: CASSSTSGRRRGNEQFF; CDR3nt: TGTGCCAGCAGTTCTACTAGCGGGAGAAGGAGGGGCAATGAGCAGTTCTTC
d_gene: TRBD2; len: 21; v_gene: TRBV18; abundance: NA; j_gene: TRBJ2-1; CDR3aa: CASSRGTHGETSGRSYNEQFF; CDR3nt: TGTGCCAGCTCCCGCGGGACCCACGGGGAGACTAGCGGGAGATCCTACAATGAGCAGTTCTTC
d_gene: TRBD2; len: 13; v_gene: TRBV7-2; abundance: once; j_gene: TRBJ2-7; CDR3aa: CASSFTSGYEQYF; CDR3nt: TGTGCCAGCAGCTTCACTAGCGGCTACGAGCAGTACTTC
d_gene: NA; len: 15; v_gene: TRBV7-6; abundance: once; j_gene: TRBJ2-2; CDR3aa: CASGDTSLSTGELFF; CDR3nt: TGTGCCAGCGGCGACACCTCCCTGAGTACCGGGGAGCTGTTTTTT
d_gene: TRBD2; len: 15; v_gene: TRBV19; abundance: once; j_gene: TRBJ2-1; CDR3aa: CASSIGGGRAYEQFF; CDR3nt: TGTGCCAGTAGTATAGGGGGCGGGAGGGCCTATGAGCAGTTCTTC
d_gene: TRBD2; len: 17; v_gene: TRBV7-9; abundance: NA; j_gene: TRBJ2-2; CDR3aa: CASSMTSGPANTGELFF; CDR3nt: TGTGCCAGCAGCATGACTAGCGGGCCCGCGAACACCGGGGAGCTGTTTTTT
d_gene: NA; len: 13; v_gene: TRBV11-3; abundance: NA; j_gene: TRBJ2-7; CDR3aa: CASRRVSSYEQYF; CDR3nt: TGTGCCAGCAGGCGGGTGAGCTCCTACGAGCAGTACTTC
d_gene: TRBD2; len: 15; v_gene: TRBV5-6; abundance: NA; j_gene: TRBJ2-7; CDR3aa: CASSWGTSISYEQYF; CDR3nt: TGTGCCAGCAGCTGGGGGACTAGTATCTCCTACGAGCAGTACTTC
d_gene: NA; len: 13; v_gene: TRBV7-9; abundance: few; j_gene: TRBJ1-6; CDR3aa: CASSRPENSPLHF; CDR3nt: TGTGCCAGCAGCCGCCCGGAGAATTCACCCCTCCACTTT
d_gene: NA; len: 14; v_gene: TRBV11-1; abundance: NA; j_gene: TRBJ1-6; CDR3aa: CASSQRGNNSPLHF; CDR3nt: TGTGCCAGCAGCCAGAGAGGGAATAATTCACCCCTCCACTTT
d_gene: TRBD2; len: 18; v_gene: TRBV28; abundance: NA; j_gene: TRBJ2-2; CDR3aa: CASRFSPQREGRPGELFF; CDR3nt: TGTGCCAGCAGGTTTAGCCCCCAACGGGAGGGCCGTCCCGGGGAGCTGTTTTTT
d_gene: NA; len: 13; v_gene: TRBV7-2; abundance: NA; j_gene: TRBJ2-7; CDR3aa: CASSLGTTYEQYF; CDR3nt: TGTGCCAGCAGCTTAGGGACTACCTACGAGCAGTACTTC
d_gene: NA; len: 13; v_gene: TRBV6-1; abundance: NA; j_gene: TRBJ1-1; CDR3aa: CASSTSLQTEAFF; CDR3nt: TGTGCCAGCAGCACCTCCCTTCAGACTGAAGCTTTCTTT
d_gene: TRBD1; len: 14; v_gene: TRBV28; abundance: few; j_gene: TRBJ2-3; CDR3aa: CASSSAGTADTQYF; CDR3nt: TGTGCCAGCAGTTCGGCAGGGACAGCAGATACGCAGTATTTT
d_gene: TRBD2; len: 15; v_gene: TRBV5-4; abundance: NA; j_gene: TRBJ2-3; CDR3aa: CASSLDAGAIDTQYF; CDR3nt: TGTGCCAGCAGCTTGGATGCGGGAGCCATAGATACGCAGTATTTT
d_gene: TRBD2; len: 17; v_gene: TRBV4-3; abundance: NA; j_gene: TRBJ2-1; CDR3aa: CASSQEPRTRFDNEQFF; CDR3nt: TGCGCCAGCAGCCAAGAGCCTAGGACTAGGTTCGACAATGAGCAGTTCTTC
d_gene: NA; len: 14; v_gene: TRBV21-1; abundance: NA; j_gene: TRBJ1-1; CDR3aa: CASSKVRDNTEAFF; CDR3nt: TGTGCCAGCAGCAAAGTGAGGGATAACACTGAAGCTTTCTTT
d_gene: TRBD2; len: 17; v_gene: TRBV7-8; abundance: NA; j_gene: TRBJ2-1; CDR3aa: CASSSTGSGGSYNEQFF; CDR3nt: TGTGCCAGCAGCTCCACGGGTAGCGGGGGCAGTTACAATGAGCAGTTCTTC
d_gene: NA; len: 14; v_gene: TRBV2; abundance: NA; j_gene: TRBJ2-7; CDR3aa: CASTQGASSYEQYF; CDR3nt: TGTGCCAGCACTCAAGGGGCCAGCTCCTACGAGCAGTACTTC
d_gene: NA; len: 16; v_gene: TRBV6-1; abundance: NA; j_gene: TRBJ2-1; CDR3aa: CASSEGAGTSLNEQFF; CDR3nt: TGTGCCAGCAGTGAAGGGGCCGGGACAAGCCTTAATGAGCAGTTCTTC
d_gene: NA; len: 15; v_gene: TRBV29-1; abundance: NA; j_gene: TRBJ1-1; CDR3aa: CSVEHVSPVVTEAFF; CDR3nt: TGCAGCGTTGAACATGTGTCGCCGGTCGTCACTGAAGCTTTCTTT
d_gene: NA; len: 16; v_gene: TRBV7-9; abundance: NA; j_gene: TRBJ2-1; CDR3aa: CASSLVGGESYNEQFF; CDR3nt: TGTGCCAGCAGCTTAGTTGGAGGGGAGTCCTACAATGAGCAGTTCTTC
d_gene: TRBD2; len: 15; v_gene: TRBV5-1; abundance: NA; j_gene: TRBJ2-1; CDR3aa: CASSVLAGVANEQFF; CDR3nt: TGCGCCAGCAGCGTACTAGCGGGAGTCGCCAATGAGCAGTTCTTC
d_gene: NA; len: 17; v_gene: TRBV29-1; abundance: NA; j_gene: TRBJ2-7; CDR3aa: CSVDYESGGAGLYEQYF; CDR3nt: TGCAGCGTTGATTATGAGTCGGGGGGCGCTGGATTATACGAGCAGTACTTC
d_gene: NA; len: 13; v_gene: TRBV21-1; abundance: NA; j_gene: TRBJ2-1; CDR3aa: CASSKTSYNEQFF; CDR3nt: TGTGCCAGCAGCAAAACCAGTTACAATGAGCAGTTCTTC
d_gene: TRBD1; len: 15; v_gene: TRBV5-5; abundance: NA; j_gene: TRBJ1-5; CDR3aa: CASTSTGAPNQPQHF; CDR3nt: TGTGCCAGCACCTCGACAGGGGCCCCCAATCAGCCCCAGCATTTT
d_gene: TRBD2; len: 15; v_gene: TRBV7-2; abundance: NA; j_gene: TRBJ2-7; CDR3aa: CASREGLANSYEQYF; CDR3nt: TGTGCCAGCAGGGAGGGACTAGCGAACTCCTACGAGCAGTACTTC
d_gene: NA; len: 13; v_gene: TRBV27; abundance: NA; j_gene: TRBJ1-2; CDR3aa: CASSEDRDYGYTF; CDR3nt: TGTGCCAGCAGCGAGGACAGAGACTATGGCTACACCTTC
d_gene: TRBD1; len: 16; v_gene: TRBV4-3; abundance: few; j_gene: TRBJ2-1; CDR3aa: CASSQESGQRYNEQFF; CDR3nt: TGCGCCAGCAGCCAAGAGTCGGGACAGAGGTACAATGAGCAGTTCTTC
d_gene: NA; len: 14; v_gene: TRBV30; abundance: NA; j_gene: TRBJ1-4; CDR3aa: CAWSGARENEKLFF; CDR3nt: TGTGCCTGGAGTGGGGCCAGGGAAAATGAAAAACTGTTTTTT
d_gene: TRBD1; len: 13; v_gene: TRBV5-4; abundance: few; j_gene: TRBJ1-2; CDR3aa: CASGDRVNYGYTF; CDR3nt: TGTGCCAGCGGGGACAGGGTTAACTATGGCTACACCTTC
d_gene: TRBD2; len: 15; v_gene: TRBV7-2; abundance: NA; j_gene: TRBJ2-3; CDR3aa: CASSYKREDGDTQYF; CDR3nt: TGTGCCAGCAGCTACAAGCGGGAGGATGGTGATACGCAGTATTTT
d_gene: NA; len: 13; v_gene: TRBV7-9; abundance: NA; j_gene: TRBJ1-1; CDR3aa: CASSLQGSTEAFF; CDR3nt: TGTGCCAGCAGCTTACAGGGGAGCACTGAAGCTTTCTTT
d_gene: TRBD2; len: 14; v_gene: TRBV11-1; abundance: NA; j_gene: TRBJ2-2; CDR3aa: CASSQAGYTGELFF; CDR3nt: TGTGCCAGCAGCCAAGCGGGATACACCGGGGAGCTGTTTTTT
d_gene: NA; len: 14; v_gene: TRBV7-2; abundance: NA; j_gene: TRBJ2-5; CDR3aa: CASSIQQGGETQYF; CDR3nt: TGTGCCAGCAGCATCCAACAGGGCGGTGAGACCCAGTACTTC
d_gene: NA; len: 15; v_gene: TRBV6-6; abundance: few; j_gene: TRBJ2-7; CDR3aa: CASRTPGENLQEQYF; CDR3nt: TGTGCCAGCCGGACACCGGGGGAAAACCTCCAGGAGCAGTACTTC